This is a list of T cell receptor beta chains from one sample in a study of blood T cell repertoires in COVID-19. Libraries were prepared by immunoSEQ multiplex PCR; TCRdb keeps only in-frame clonotypes and omits some of them. Of tens of thousands of clones listed, about nine tenths are singletons. Sequencing input: peripheral blood. Every receptor here comes from an older woman with active COVID-19. Both conserved end residues are part of each CDR3. D genes are given only for firm matches. Size values are once, few and many counts, or a class for expanded clones, and some rows have none.

clone_size d_call j_call v_call cdr3_aa cdr3_nt
. . TRBJ2-5 TRBV6-2/TRBV6-3 CASSPSGQPGRETQYF TGTGCCAGCAGTCCGTCCGGACAGCCGGGACGAGAGACCCAGTACTTC
. . TRBJ2-7 TRBV30 CAWSVGSYEQYF TGTGCCTGGAGTGTCGGCTCCTACGAGCAGTACTTC
once . TRBJ2-2 TRBV5-1 CASSLGPERTGELFF TGCGCCAGCAGCTTGGGGCCCGAACGCACCGGGGAGCTGTTTTTT
. . TRBJ2-1 TRBV7-3 CASASVGNEQFF TGTGCCAGCGCCTCGGTTGGCAATGAGCAGTTCTTC
once . TRBJ2-3 TRBV6-5 CASSLGGSTDTQYF TGTGCCAGCAGCCTTGGGGGGTCCACAGATACGCAGTATTTT
. TRBD2 TRBJ2-1 TRBV6-2/TRBV6-3 CASSYTLASGGYNEQFF TGTGCCAGCAGTTACACCCTCGCTAGCGGGGGGTACAATGAGCAGTTCTTC
. . TRBJ1-2 TRBV11-2 CASTLGSGVGYTF TGTGCCAGCACCTTGGGGTCCGGGGTTGGCTACACCTTC
. . TRBJ2-2 TRBV9 CASSVANRVGGELFF TGTGCCAGCAGCGTAGCTAACCGGGTTGGCGGGGAGCTGTTTTTT
. . TRBJ2-7 TRBV6-5 CASSYSIPGSYEQYF TGTGCCAGCAGTTACTCGATCCCGGGCTCCTACGAGCAGTACTTC
. TRBD2 TRBJ2-5 TRBV7-9 CASSLTGGLQETQYF TGTGCCAGCAGCTTAACGGGGGGTCTCCAAGAGACCCAGTACTTC
. TRBD2 TRBJ2-1 TRBV30 CARAGGASSYNEQFF TGTGCCCGGGCGGGGGGGGCGAGCTCCTACAATGAGCAGTTCTTC
. . TRBJ1-1 TRBV19 CASRYSHMNTEAFF TGTGCCAGTAGGTACAGCCATATGAACACTGAAGCTTTCTTT
. TRBD2 TRBJ2-1 TRBV9 CASSASGGLSYNEQFF TGTGCCAGCAGCGCAAGCGGGGGCCTTTCCTACAATGAGCAGTTCTTC
few . TRBJ1-4 TRBV21-1 CASSKARNRAGEKLFF TGTGCCAGCAGCAAAGCGCGCAACAGGGCAGGAGAAAAACTGTTTTTT
few . TRBJ1-1 TRBV7-2 CASTLRTANTEAFF TGTGCCAGCACCCTACGGACAGCGAACACTGAAGCTTTCTTT
. TRBD1 TRBJ2-2 TRBV5-1 CASRKTGYRTGELFF TGCGCCAGCAGGAAGACAGGGTATCGGACCGGGGAGCTGTTTTTT
. TRBD2 TRBJ2-3 TRBV6-5 CASKIAGGKDTQYF TGTGCCAGCAAGATAGCGGGGGGGAAAGATACGCAGTATTTT
. . TRBJ1-3 TRBV18 CASSQSQGSGNTIYF TGTGCCAGCTCACAGTCACAGGGCTCTGGAAACACCATATATTTT
. TRBD1 TRBJ2-4 TRBV19 CASSEGQGGNIQYF TGTGCCAGTAGTGAAGGACAGGGGGGAAACATTCAGTACTTC
. . TRBJ1-1 TRBV19 CASSMGSTNTEAFF TGTGCCAGTAGTATGGGCTCCACGAACACTGAAGCTTTCTTT
once TRBD1 TRBJ1-1 TRBV6-6 CASTVDRGRRNTEAFF TGTGCCAGCACCGTAGACAGGGGGCGTAGGAACACTGAAGCTTTCTTT
few TRBD2 TRBJ2-7 TRBV7-9 CASSGGHAYEQYF TGTGCCAGTAGCGGGGGCCATGCCTACGAGCAGTACTTC
. TRBD1 TRBJ1-2 TRBV19 CASSSTTGGIDYGYTF TGTGCCAGTAGTTCCACGACAGGGGGAATCGACTATGGCTACACCTTC
. TRBD1 TRBJ1-1 TRBV10-3 CAISTTGQFEAFF TGTGCCATCAGTACCACGGGACAGTTTGAAGCTTTCTTT
. TRBD2 TRBJ2-1 TRBV19 CASETGLAGNEQFF TGTGCCAGTGAAACGGGACTAGCTGGCAATGAGCAGTTCTTC
. . TRBJ2-7 TRBV3-1/TRBV3-2 CASSRGAWEQYF TGTGCCAGCAGCCGGGGCGCCTGGGAGCAGTACTTC
. TRBD1 TRBJ1-2 TRBV18 CASSPQGDYGYTF TGTGCCAGCTCACCGCAGGGGGACTATGGCTACACCTTC
few TRBD1 TRBJ1-2 TRBV3-1/TRBV3-2 CASSQGGTAYGYTF TGTGCCAGCAGCCAAGGTGGGACAGCGTATGGCTACACCTTC
. . TRBJ2-2 TRBV11-2 CASSLTLVSGGELFF TGTGCCAGCAGCTTAACTCTGGTGAGCGGCGGGGAGCTGTTTTTT
. TRBD2 TRBJ2-1 TRBV19 CASSGRTSGDNNEQFF TGTGCCAGTAGTGGCCGGACTAGCGGGGATAACAATGAGCAGTTCTTC
. TRBD1 TRBJ1-2 TRBV12-5 CASGLVQGARSF TGTGCTAGTGGTTTGGTACAGGGGGCTCGCAGCTTC
once . TRBJ1-1 TRBV7-6 CASSLGRSSTEAFF TGTGCCAGCAGCTTAGGTCGGAGTAGCACTGAAGCTTTCTTT
. . TRBJ2-2 TRBV7-3 CATGLGPNTGELFF TGTGCCACCGGACTGGGCCCGAACACCGGGGAGCTGTTTTTT
. . TRBJ1-6 TRBV2 CASSERGYNSPLHF TGTGCCAGCAGTGAACGAGGGTATAATTCACCCCTCCACTTT
. . TRBJ2-7 TRBV5-5 CASSPLGQSSYEQYF TGTGCCAGCAGCCCCCTTGGACAGAGCTCCTACGAGCAGTACTTC
. TRBD1 TRBJ1-2 TRBV6-5 CASRGGQIYGYTF TGTGCCAGCAGGGGGGGACAGATCTATGGCTACACCTTC
. TRBD1 TRBJ2-6 TRBV4-1 CASSQTGTGGSGANVLTF TGCGCCAGCAGCCAAACCGGGACAGGGGGATCTGGGGCCAACGTCCTGACTTTC
. . TRBJ2-7 TRBV7-9 CASSFGGEQYF TGTGCCAGCAGCTTCGGCGGTGAGCAGTACTTC
. . TRBJ2-3 TRBV5-8 CASSQAGAGGTDTQYF TGTGCCAGCAGCCAAGCAGGGGCAGGGGGCACAGATACGCAGTATTTT
. TRBD1 TRBJ1-2 TRBV5-4 CASSPDRPNYGYTF TGTGCCAGCAGCCCGGACAGGCCTAACTATGGCTACACCTTC
. . TRBJ2-3 TRBV3-1/TRBV3-2 CASSSQAVDTQYF TGTGCCAGCAGCAGCCAAGCGGTGGATACGCAGTATTTT